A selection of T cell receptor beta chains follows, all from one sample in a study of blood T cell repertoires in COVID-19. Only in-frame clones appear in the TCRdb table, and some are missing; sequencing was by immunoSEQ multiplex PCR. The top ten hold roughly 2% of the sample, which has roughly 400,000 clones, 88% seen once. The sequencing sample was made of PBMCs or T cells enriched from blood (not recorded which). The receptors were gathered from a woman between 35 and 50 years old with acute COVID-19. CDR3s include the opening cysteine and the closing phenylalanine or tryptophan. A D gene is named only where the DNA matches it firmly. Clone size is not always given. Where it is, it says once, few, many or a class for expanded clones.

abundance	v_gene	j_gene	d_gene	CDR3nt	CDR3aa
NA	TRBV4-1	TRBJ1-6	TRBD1	TGCGCCAGCAGCCAAGAACCGGGACAGGGTTATAATTCACCCCTCCACTTT	CASSQEPGQGYNSPLHF
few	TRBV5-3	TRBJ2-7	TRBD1	TGTGGCTCGATGGGACAGGGGATCGAGCAGTACTTC	CGSMGQGIEQYF
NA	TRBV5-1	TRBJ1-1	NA	TGCGCCAGCAGCTTGGGACAGGCGGCTTTCTTT	CASSLGQAAFF
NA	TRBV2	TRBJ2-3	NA	TGTGCCAGCACCGACCACCTCGGGAACCCCACAGATACGCAGTATTTT	CASTDHLGNPTDTQYF
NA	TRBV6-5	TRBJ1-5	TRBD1	TGTGCCAGCAGTACGGGACAGACTAATCAGCCCCAGCATTTT	CASSTGQTNQPQHF
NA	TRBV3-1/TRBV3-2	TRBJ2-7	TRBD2	TGTGCCAGCAGCCCGCGACTAGCGGGGGGGCACTACGAGCAGTACTTC	CASSPRLAGGHYEQYF
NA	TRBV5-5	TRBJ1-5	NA	TGTGCCAGCAGCTTGGAGAGGGATCAGCCCCAGCATTTT	CASSLERDQPQHF
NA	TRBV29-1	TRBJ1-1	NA	TGCAGCGTTGAAAGAACAGGGCGGGGGGACACTGAAGCTTTCTTT	CSVERTGRGDTEAFF
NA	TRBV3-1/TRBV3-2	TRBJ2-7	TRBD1	TGTGCCAGCAGCTTAGGACAGGGGGCAATCTTCGAGCAGTACTTC	CASSLGQGAIFEQYF
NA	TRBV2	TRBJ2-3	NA	TGTGCCAGCAGGCAGTGGTCAGATACGCAGTATTTT	CASRQWSDTQYF
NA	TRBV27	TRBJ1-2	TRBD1	TGTGCCAGCAGTTGGGACAGGGAGGACTATGGCTACACCTTC	CASSWDREDYGYTF